Included here is one TCR beta chain sequence, with context. This sample was taken from a study of blood T cell repertoires in COVID-19. Which cohort a participant joined came from the clinical history participants gave. For recovered donors of Cohort 3, there were two negative PCRs, clearance, or symptom resolution. Assay: immunoSEQ multiplex PCR; the TCRdb copy retains only in-frame clones and omits some. This sample carries almost 250,000 clones, around nine tenths of them seen once, and the ten largest clones take 3.5% to 5%. Germline V lookup: CDR1 SGHTA, CDR2 FQGNSA. This CDR3 is built from 14 residues. Trimming cost V 5 bases and J 3 bases; bases outside gene matches: 7.

The V call is TRBV7-2, the J call TRBJ2-7; 7 nucleotides line up with TRBD1. Sequenced sample: PBMCs or T cells enriched from blood (not recorded which). The sequence was obtained from a woman aged 25-40 years who had recovered from COVID-19. The CDR3: CASSTSGQVYEQYF. CDR3 nucleotides: TGTGCCAGCAGCACCTCTGGACAGGTCTACGAGCAGTACTTC.